This T cell receptor (beta chain) was recorded in a study of Ad26.COV2.S vaccination and SARS-CoV-2 variants. Study as a whole: The donor participated in the COV1001 trial, in its Ad26.COV2.S arm. Ad26.COV2.S, an intramuscular injection, was given once or twice 56 days apart.

The ends lost 5 bases at V and 6 bases at J; junction bases unmatched: 3. The length of the CDR3 is 11 residues. CDR1 and CDR2 (germline): SQVTM, ANQGSEA. For this clone: What it binds is not known.

As for treatment: 15 to 20 received Ad26.COV2.S at low or high dose, single or two shots; several received placebo; per-sample allocation not given. The samples were gathered on day 63 after the first injection of vaccine or placebo. Study conclusions and caveats: Substantial response breadth was reportedly seen for spike-specific CD8+ and CD4+ T cells after vaccination. Vaccine and placebo groups showed comparable non-spike TCR breadth.

Clones were sequenced by immunoSEQ multiplex PCR, and TCRdb holds only the in-frame ones, with some missing. This table has 350,000 to 500,000 clones, approximately 92% appearing once. The sequence derives from a person aged 18-60 years who received the Ad26.COV2.S COVID-19 vaccine or a placebo. The rearrangement links TRBV29-1 to TRBJ1-1; 7 bases are a match to TRBD1. The sequenced sample was peripheral blood, obtained in a trial of Ad26.COV2.S vaccine versus placebo. CDR3 loop: CSVQGGAEAFF. CDR3 nucleotide sequence: TGCAGCGTTCAGGGGGGCGCTGAAGCTTTCTTT.